This T cell receptor beta chain was documented in a study of T-cell memory formation after mild COVID-19. This clonotype appeared a few times. Antigen: not known. TCR alpha and TCR beta cDNA libraries carrying sample barcodes and UMIs were produced by 5'RACE using constant-segment primers. TCRdb independently ran MiXCR on the 5' RACE reads; one entry per CDR3 protein. The top ten hold approximately 12% of the sample, which has roughly 620,000 distinct CDR3 sequences, roughly 18% seen once. The CDR3 runs to 15 residues. Germline values: CDR1 MNHEY, CDR2 SVGEGT. Trimming at V came to 6 bases and at J to 0 bases, leaving 5 bases not matched to a gene. Study-wide results and caveats: Cross-reactive memory apparently joined, as some responding clones appeared in pre-infection memory.

The TCR comes from an adult woman who had mild COVID-19 (a few samples of this study predate the infection). Cell type and time point are not known. The V and J genes are TRBV6-2 or TRBV6-3 and TRBJ2-7, with 10 positions matching TRBD2. Specimen: PBMCs or a T cell subset sorted from them (not recorded which). The CDR3 sequence: CASRPGLADSYEQYF. The CDR3 bases are TGTGCCAGCAGACCCGGACTAGCGGACTCCTACGAGCAGTACTTC.